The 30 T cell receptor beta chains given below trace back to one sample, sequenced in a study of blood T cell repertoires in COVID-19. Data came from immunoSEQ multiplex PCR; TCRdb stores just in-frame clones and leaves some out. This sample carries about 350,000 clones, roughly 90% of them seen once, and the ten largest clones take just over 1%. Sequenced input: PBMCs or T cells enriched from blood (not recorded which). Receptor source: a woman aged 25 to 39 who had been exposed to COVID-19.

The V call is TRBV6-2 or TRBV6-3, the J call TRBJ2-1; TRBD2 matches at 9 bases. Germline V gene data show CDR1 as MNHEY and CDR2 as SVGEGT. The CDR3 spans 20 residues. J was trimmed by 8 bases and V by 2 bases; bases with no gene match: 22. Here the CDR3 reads CASSYPSMRLAGEELDEQFF. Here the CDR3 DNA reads TGTGCCAGCAGTTACCCTTCGATGCGTTTAGCGGGAGAGGAACTCGATGAGCAGTTCTTC.

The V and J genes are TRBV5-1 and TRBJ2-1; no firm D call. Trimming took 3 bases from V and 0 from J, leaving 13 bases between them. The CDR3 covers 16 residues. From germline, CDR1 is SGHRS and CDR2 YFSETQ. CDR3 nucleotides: TGCGCCAGCAGCTCCGCTCTAGGAAGCTCCTACAATGAGCAGTTCTTC. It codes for CASSSALGSSYNEQFF.

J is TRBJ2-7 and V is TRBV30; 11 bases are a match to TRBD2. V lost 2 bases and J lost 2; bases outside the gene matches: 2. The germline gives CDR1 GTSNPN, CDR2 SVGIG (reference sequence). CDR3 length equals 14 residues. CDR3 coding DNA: TGTGCCTGGAGTCTACTAGCGGGAGCCTACGAGCAGTACTTC. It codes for CAWSLLAGAYEQYF.

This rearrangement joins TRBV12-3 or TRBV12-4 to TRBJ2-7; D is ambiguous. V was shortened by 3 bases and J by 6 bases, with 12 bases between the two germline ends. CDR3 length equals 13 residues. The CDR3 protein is CASSFVGFGEQYF. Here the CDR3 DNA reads TGTGCCAGCAGTTTCGTCGGTTTTGGCGAGCAGTACTTC.

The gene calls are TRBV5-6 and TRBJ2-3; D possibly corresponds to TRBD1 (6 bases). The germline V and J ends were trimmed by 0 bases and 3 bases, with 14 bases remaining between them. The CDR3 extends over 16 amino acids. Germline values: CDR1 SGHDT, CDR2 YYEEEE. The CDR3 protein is CASSLDPGAETDTQYF. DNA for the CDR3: TGTGCCAGCAGCTTGGATCCAGGGGCGGAGACAGATACGCAGTATTTT. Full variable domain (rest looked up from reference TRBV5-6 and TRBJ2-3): DAGVTQSPTHLIKTRGQQVTLRCSPKSGHDTVSWYQQALGQGPQFIFQYYEEEERQRGNFPDRFSGHQFPNYSSELNVNALLLGDSALYLCASSLDPGAETDTQYFGPGTRLTVL.

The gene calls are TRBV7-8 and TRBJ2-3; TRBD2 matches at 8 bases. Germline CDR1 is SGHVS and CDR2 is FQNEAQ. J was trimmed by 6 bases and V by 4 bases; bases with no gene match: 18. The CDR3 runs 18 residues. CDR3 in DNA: TGTGCCAGCAGCTCCTCCTTGTTGGGAGCGGGAGTGGGGGATACGCAGTATTTT. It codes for CASSSSLLGAGVGDTQYF.

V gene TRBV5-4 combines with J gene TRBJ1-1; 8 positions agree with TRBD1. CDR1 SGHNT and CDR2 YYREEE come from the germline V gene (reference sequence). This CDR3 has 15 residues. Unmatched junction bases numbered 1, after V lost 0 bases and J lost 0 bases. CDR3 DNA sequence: TGTGCCAGCAGCTTGGCGGGACAGGTGAACACTGAAGCTTTCTTT. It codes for CASSLAGQVNTEAFF.

CDR3 sequence: CASSLSGRDGYTF. The CDR3 DNA reads TGTGCCAGCAGCTTGTCCGGGCGGGACGGCTACACCTTC. This chain links TRBV5-4 with TRBJ1-2; D perhaps matches TRBD1 (5 bases). The CDR3 runs to 13 residues. Germline lookup yields CDR1 SGHNT and CDR2 YYREEE (reference sequence). V shed 1 base and J shed 8 bases, with 12 bases lying between them.

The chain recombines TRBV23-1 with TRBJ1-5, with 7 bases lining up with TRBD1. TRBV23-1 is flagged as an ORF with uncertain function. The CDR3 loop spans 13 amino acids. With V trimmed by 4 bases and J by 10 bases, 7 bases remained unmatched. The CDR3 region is CASSPDRTSPQHF. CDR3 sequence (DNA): TGCGCCAGCAGTCCGGACAGGACCAGCCCCCAGCATTTT.

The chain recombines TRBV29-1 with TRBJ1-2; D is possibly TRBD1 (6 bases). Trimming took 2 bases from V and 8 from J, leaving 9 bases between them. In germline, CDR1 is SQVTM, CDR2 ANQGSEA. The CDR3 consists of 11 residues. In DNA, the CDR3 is TGCAGCGTTGAACGGCAGGGGGGCTACACCTTC. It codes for CSVERQGGYTF.

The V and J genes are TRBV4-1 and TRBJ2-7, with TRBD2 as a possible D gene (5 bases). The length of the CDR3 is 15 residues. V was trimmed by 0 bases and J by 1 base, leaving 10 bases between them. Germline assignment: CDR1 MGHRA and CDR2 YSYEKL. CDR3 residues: CASSQDWGASYEQYF. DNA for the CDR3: TGCGCCAGCAGCCAAGATTGGGGAGCATCCTACGAGCAGTACTTC.

The CDR3 here is CASSLLLFGTPVEQYF. DNA of the CDR3: TGTGCCAGCAGTTTGCTCCTCTTTGGGACTCCCGTAGAGCAGTACTTC. This sequence joins TRBV27 and TRBJ2-7; D might be TRBD2 (6 bases). The germline V gene has CDR1 MNHEY and CDR2 SMNVEV (reference sequence). The CDR3 sequence is 16 residues long. Trimming stripped 3 bases from V and 7 bases from J, with 22 bases between.

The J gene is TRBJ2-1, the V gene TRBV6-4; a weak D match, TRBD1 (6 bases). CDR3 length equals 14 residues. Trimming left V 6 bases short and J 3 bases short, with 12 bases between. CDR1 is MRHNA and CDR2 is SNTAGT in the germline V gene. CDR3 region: CASSRKGGYNEQFF. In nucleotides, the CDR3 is TGTGCCAGCAGCCGGAAAGGGGGCTACAATGAGCAGTTCTTC.

CDR3 DNA: TGTGCCAGCAGCGGGGACAGAGGTAGCAATCAGCCCCAGCATTTT. Translated, it gives CASSGDRGSNQPQHF. This rearrangement joins TRBV2 to TRBJ1-5; TRBD1 matches at 7 bases. Germline V CDR1 and CDR2: SNHLY, FYNNEI. The CDR3 consists of 15 residues. The trim removed 6 bases at V and 0 bases at J, leaving 5 bases unmatched.

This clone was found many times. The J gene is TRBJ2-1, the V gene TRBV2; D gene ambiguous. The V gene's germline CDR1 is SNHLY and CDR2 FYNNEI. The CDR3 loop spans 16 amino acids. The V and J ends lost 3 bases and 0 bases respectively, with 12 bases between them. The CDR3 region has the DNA TGTGCCAGCAGTGAGGTGTTCCCCAGCTCCTACAATGAGCAGTTCTTC. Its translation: CASSEVFPSSYNEQFF.

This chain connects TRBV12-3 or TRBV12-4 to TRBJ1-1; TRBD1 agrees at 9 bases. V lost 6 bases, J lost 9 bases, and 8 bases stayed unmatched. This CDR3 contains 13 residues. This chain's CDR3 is CASRTGGIPKAFF. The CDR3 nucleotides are TGTGCCAGCAGGACAGGGGGTATCCCCAAAGCTTTCTTT.

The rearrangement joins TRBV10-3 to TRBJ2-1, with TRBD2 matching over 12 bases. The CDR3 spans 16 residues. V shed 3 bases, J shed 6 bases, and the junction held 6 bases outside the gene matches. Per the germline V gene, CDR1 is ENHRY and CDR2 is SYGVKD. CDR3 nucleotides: TGTGCCATCAGTGAAAGGACTAGCGGGACGGCCAATGAGCAGTTCTTC. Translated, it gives CAISERTSGTANEQFF.

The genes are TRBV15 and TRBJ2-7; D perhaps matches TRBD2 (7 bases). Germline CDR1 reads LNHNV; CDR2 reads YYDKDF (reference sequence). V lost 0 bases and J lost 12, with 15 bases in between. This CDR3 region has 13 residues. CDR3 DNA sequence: TGTGCCACCAGCAGAGATGGGAGGGGGGATCCGTACTTC. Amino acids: CATSRDGRGDPYF.

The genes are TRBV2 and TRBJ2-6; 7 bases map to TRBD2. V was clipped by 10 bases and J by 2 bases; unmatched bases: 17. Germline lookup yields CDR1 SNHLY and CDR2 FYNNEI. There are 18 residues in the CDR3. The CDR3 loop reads CANEARSYAGAGANVLTF. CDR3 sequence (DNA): TGTGCCAACGAGGCGAGGAGCTACGCGGGAGCTGGGGCCAACGTCCTGACTTTC.

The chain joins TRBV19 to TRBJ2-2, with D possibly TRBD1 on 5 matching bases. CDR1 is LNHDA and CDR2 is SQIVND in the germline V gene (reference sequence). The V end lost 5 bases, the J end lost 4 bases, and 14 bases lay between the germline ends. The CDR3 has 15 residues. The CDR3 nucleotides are TGTGCCAGTAGTTTCGGCAGGGCGAGCACCGGGGAGCTGTTTTTT. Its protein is CASSFGRASTGELFF.

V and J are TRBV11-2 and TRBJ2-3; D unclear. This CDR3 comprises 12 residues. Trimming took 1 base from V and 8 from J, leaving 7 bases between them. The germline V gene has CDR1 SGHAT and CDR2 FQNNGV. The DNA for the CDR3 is TGTGCCAGCAGCTTAGGAATCGGTACGCAGTATTTT. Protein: CASSLGIGTQYF. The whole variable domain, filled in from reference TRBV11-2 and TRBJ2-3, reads EAGVAQSPRYKIIEKRQSVAFWCNPISGHATLYWYQQILGQGPKLLIQFQNNGVVDDSQLPKDRFSAERLKGVDSTLKIQPAKLEDSAVYLCASSLGIGTQYFGPGTRLTVL.

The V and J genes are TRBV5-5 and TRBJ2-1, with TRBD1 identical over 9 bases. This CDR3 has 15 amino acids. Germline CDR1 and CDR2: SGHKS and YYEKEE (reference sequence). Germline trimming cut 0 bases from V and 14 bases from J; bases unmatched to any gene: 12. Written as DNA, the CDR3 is TGTGCCAGCAGCTTGGCCGAGGACAGGGGTAAAAGGGAGTTCTTC. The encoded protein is CASSLAEDRGKREFF.

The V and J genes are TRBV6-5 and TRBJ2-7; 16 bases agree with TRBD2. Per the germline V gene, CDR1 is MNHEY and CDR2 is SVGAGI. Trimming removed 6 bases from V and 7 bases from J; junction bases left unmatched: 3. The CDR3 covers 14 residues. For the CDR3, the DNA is TGTGCCAGCAGGGGGACTAGCGGGAGGGTTGAGCAGTACTTC. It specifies CASRGTSGRVEQYF.

CDR3 residues: CASSGLGTDTQYF. CDR3 nucleotides: TGTGCCAGCAGCGGGTTGGGCACAGATACGCAGTATTTT. The chain uses TRBV12-3 or TRBV12-4 and TRBJ2-3; D uncertain. This CDR3 is built from 13 residues. The V end was cut by 6 bases, the J end by 1 base, with 8 bases between.

The CDR3 coding sequence is TGTGCAAGTCGCTTGCGGGGAGGGGAGCGGCCGACCTACGAGCAGTACTTC. Translating it yields CASRLRGGERPTYEQYF. The chain links TRBV12-2 to TRBJ2-7; TRBD2 is the table's D call, not checked against the DNA. TRBV12-2 is assigned pseudogene status. The CDR3 is made up of 17 amino acids.

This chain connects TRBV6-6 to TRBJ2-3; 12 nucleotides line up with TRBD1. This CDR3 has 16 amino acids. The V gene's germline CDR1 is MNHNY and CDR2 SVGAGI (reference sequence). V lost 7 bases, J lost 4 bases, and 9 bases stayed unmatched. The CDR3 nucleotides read TGTGCCAGCACTTCCGGGACAGGGGGCTGGGCAGATACGCAGTATTTT. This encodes CASTSGTGGWADTQYF.

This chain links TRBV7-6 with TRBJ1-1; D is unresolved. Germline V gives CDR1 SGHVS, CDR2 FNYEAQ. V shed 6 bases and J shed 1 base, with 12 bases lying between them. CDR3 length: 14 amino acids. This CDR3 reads CASSYPGGNTEAFF. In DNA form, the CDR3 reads TGTGCCAGCAGTTATCCAGGTGGGAACACTGAAGCTTTCTTT.

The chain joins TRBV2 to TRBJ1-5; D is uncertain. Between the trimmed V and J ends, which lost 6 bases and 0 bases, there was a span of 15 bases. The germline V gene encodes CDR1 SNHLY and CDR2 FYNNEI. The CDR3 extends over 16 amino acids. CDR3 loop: CASRGWVTLSNQPQHF. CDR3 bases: TGTGCCAGCAGGGGCTGGGTGACACTTAGCAATCAGCCCCAGCATTTT.

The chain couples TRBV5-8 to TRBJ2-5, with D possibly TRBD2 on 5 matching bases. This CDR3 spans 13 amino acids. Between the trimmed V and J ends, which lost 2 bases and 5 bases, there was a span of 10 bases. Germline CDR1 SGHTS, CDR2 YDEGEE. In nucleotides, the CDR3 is TGTGCCAGCAGCTTCGCGGGCGGGGAGACCCAGTACTTC. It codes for CASSFAGGETQYF.

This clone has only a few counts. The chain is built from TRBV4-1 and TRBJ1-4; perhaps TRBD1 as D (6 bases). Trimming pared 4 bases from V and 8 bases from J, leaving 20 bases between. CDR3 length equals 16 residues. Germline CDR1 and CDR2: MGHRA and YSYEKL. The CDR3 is CASSPPLHRAEEKLFF. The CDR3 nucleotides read TGCGCCAGCAGCCCGCCTTTGCACAGGGCGGAAGAAAAACTGTTTTTT.